Reported below is one T cell receptor (beta chain). Its antigen is unidentified. The record originates from a study of shared clonotypes between healthy human individuals. At the level of the study: CD4 naive and memory got three plates each, CD8 naive two, CD8 memory one.

Here immunoSEQ multiplex PCR was the method, and the copy in TCRdb shows in-frame clones only, minus some. The sample includes approximately 1.1 million clones, roughly 74% of them seen just once. Findings of the study overall: Some clonotypes were shared by all four sorted-subset donors, while others were not shared. The non-shared ones had lower generation probabilities than the shared ones.

The V gene end was trimmed by 2 bases and the J gene end by 10 bases; junction bases not matched to a gene: 1. From germline, CDR1 is SGHVS and CDR2 FQNEAQ. The CDR3 extends over 12 amino acids. CD4+ cell separation produced CD45RA+ naive and CD45RA-negative memory subsets. The sequenced material came from memory CD4+ T cells from PBMCs. The subset: CD45RA-negative fraction. The chain recombines TRBV7-8 with TRBJ2-1, with 8 bases fitting TRBD2. The clonotype comes from a man aged 18 to 35 in good health. Some clones in this sample may be carry-over from other donors' samples. The CDR3 nucleotides read TGTGCCAGCAGCTTACGCGGGGGGGAGCAGTTCTTC. This gives the protein CASSLRGGEQFF.